This T cell receptor beta chain emerged from a study of human T cells and chemical hapten exposure. This clonotype appeared many times. TCRdb used MiXCR to reprocess the RACE reads, holding one entry per CDR3 protein. The table records roughly 100,000 distinct CDR3 sequences, roughly a tenth of them present only once. Documented time point: patch test 2, 6 weeks after DPC sensitization. Documented treatment: therapeutic diphenylcyclopropenone sensitization with weekly scalp DPC. Prior to application of each patch test, blood was drawn. Every donor had alopecia and was 18 to 70 years old; all were suitable for DPC. This CDR3 contains 11 residues. Germline CDR1 reads SQVTM; CDR2 reads ANQGSEA. V dropped 6 bases and J dropped 4 bases, with 9 bases sitting between them.

The chain carries TRBV29-1 and TRBJ1-2; weak D call: TRBD1 (5 bases). This sequence originates from a middle-aged woman with alopecia areata. Some clones in this sample may be carry-over from other donors' samples. This specimen was whole blood, taken in connection with sensitization to the hapten diphenylcyclopropenone (DPC). This CDR3 reads CSVPGIYGYTF. CDR3 DNA: TGCAGCGTGCCAGGGATCTATGGCTACACCTTC.